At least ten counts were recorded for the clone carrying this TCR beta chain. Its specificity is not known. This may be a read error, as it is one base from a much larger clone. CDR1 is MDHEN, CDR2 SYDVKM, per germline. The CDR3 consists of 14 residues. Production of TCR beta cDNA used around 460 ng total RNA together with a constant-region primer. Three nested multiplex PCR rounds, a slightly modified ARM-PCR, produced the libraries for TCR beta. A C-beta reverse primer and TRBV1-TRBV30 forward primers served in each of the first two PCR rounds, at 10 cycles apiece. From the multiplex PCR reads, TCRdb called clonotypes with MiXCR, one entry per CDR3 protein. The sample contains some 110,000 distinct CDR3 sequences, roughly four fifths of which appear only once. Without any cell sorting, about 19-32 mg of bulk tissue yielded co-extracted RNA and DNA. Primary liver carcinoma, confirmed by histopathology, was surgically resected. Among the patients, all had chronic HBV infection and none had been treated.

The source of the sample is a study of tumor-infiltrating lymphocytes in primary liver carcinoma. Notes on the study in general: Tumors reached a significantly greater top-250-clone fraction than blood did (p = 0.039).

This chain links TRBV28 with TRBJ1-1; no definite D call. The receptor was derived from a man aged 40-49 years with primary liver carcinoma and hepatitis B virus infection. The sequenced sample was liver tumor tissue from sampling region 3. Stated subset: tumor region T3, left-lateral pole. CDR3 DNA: TGTGTCAGCAGACTCTCGAAAGCGACGACTGAAGCTTTCTTT. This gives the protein CVSRLSKATTEAFF. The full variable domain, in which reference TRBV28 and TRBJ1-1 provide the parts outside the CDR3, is DVKVTQSSRYLVKRTGEKVFLECVQDMDHENMFWYRQDPGLGLRLIYFSYDVKMKEKGDIPEGYSVSREKKERFSLILESASTNQTSMYLCVSRLSKATTEAFFGQGTRLTVV.